This T cell receptor (beta chain) was identified during a study of T cell responses to AZD1222 COVID-19 vaccine. Second-dose intervals near 4 or 12 weeks were combined. Only one count was recorded for this clone. Antigen specificity is unknown. Using immunoSEQ multiplex PCR, the repertoire was profiled, and TCRdb retains in-frame clones only, with some absent. The sample consists of around 140,000 clones, around 93% of them appearing once. The V end lost 2 bases, the J end lost 1 base, and 11 bases lay between the germline ends. The CDR3 runs to 15 residues. In germline, CDR1 is MNHNS, CDR2 SASEGT. Study findings and constraints: Donors were chiefly white British, with a greater number of females, and clonal diversity was perhaps underestimated. Dominant CD4 TCR responses targeted spike regions 160-218 and 743-854.

The V and J genes are TRBV6-1 and TRBJ1-1, with D possibly matching TRBD1 (5 bases). The clonotype originates from an adult who received the AZD1222 COVID-19 vaccine. Sequencing used peripheral blood, obtained 28 days after the second AZD1222 dose. The CDR3 bases are TGTGCCAGCAGTGAACAGGGCAGGTCGAACACTGAAGCTTTCTTT. It is translated as CASSEQGRSNTEAFF.